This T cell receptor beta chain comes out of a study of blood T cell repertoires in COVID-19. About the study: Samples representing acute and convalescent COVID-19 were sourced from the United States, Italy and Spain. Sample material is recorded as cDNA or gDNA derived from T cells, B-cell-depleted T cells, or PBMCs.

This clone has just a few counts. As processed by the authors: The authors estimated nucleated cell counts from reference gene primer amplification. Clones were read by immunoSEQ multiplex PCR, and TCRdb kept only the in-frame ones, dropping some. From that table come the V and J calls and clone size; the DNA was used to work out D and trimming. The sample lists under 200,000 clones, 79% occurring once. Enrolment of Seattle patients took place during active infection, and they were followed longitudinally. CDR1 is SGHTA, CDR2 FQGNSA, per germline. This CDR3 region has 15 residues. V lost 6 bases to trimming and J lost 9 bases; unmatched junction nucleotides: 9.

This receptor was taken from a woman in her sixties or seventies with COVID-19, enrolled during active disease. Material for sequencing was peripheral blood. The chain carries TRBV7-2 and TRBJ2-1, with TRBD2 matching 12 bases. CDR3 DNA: TGTGCCAGCAGACCACTAGCGGGGGGTGTCTTTGAGCAGTTCTTC. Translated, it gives CASRPLAGGVFEQFF.